This passage covers 27 T cell receptor beta chains from one sample sequenced in a study of T cell responses to AZD1222 COVID-19 vaccine (dated by TCRdb to the early 2020s). What this sample's time point label stands for: baseline before first vaccination. Library preparation was by the immunoSEQ multiplex PCR assay. TCRdb retrieved this table from immuneACCESS and kept in-frame rearrangements only. Not all clones are present; in checked studies, unresolved V genes account for under half, and no reason is known for the remainder. The sample yields about 130,000 clones; around 84% were counted once. Of the sample, roughly 12% falls within the top ten clones. Source: peripheral blood, taken on day 0 of AZD1222 vaccination. These receptors were collected from an adult in good health.

The chain links TRBV28 to TRBJ2-2; the D gene is possibly TRBD1 (6 bases). V was trimmed by 2 bases and J by 4 bases, leaving 11 bases between them. The CDR3 totals 15 residues. CDR1 and CDR2 from the germline V gene are MDHEN and SYDVKM. The CDR3 DNA is TGTGCCAGCAGTTTACCCAGGGGTGGCACCGGGGAGCTGTTTTTT. Translated, it gives CASSLPRGGTGELFF.

This rearrangement joins TRBV12-3 or TRBV12-4 to TRBJ1-2; D is ambiguous. Trimming took off 6 bases at V and 6 bases at J, with 14 bases between the two ends. The CDR3 is 13 amino acids. This CDR3 is CASSQIGVDGYTF. The CDR3 DNA reads TGTGCCAGCAGCCAAATTGGAGTTGATGGCTACACCTTC.

This chain uses TRBV27 with TRBJ2-1, with 10 bases lining up with TRBD2. The CDR3 runs to 15 residues. V lost 5 bases and J lost 4; bases outside the gene matches: 5. CDR1 is MNHEY, CDR2 SMNVEV, per germline (reference sequence). The CDR3 reads CASSKLAGRYNEQFF. In DNA, the CDR3 is TGTGCCAGCAGTAAACTAGCGGGAAGGTACAATGAGCAGTTCTTC.

This chain joins TRBV7-9 and TRBJ1-4; no reliable D call. The germline V gene has CDR1 SEHNR and CDR2 FQNEAQ (reference sequence). The CDR3 length is 15 residues. V dropped 2 bases and J dropped 2 bases, with 9 bases sitting between them. The CDR3, as DNA: TGTGCCAGCAGCTTATCCAAAGGGACTAATGAAAAACTGTTTTTT. It specifies CASSLSKGTNEKLFF.

This clone is medium-sized. V gene TRBV7-9 combines with J gene TRBJ2-3, with D tentatively TRBD2 (5 bases). Germline V gives CDR1 SEHNR, CDR2 FQNEAQ (reference sequence). Deletions cut 4 bases from V and 2 bases from J, with 7 bases between. This CDR3 region has 13 residues. This chain's CDR3 is CASSWEYTDTQYF. The CDR3 nucleotides read TGTGCCAGCAGCTGGGAGTACACAGATACGCAGTATTTT.

V and J are TRBV5-1 and TRBJ1-5, with D possibly being TRBD1 (6 bases). The CDR3 covers 15 residues. The ends were cut back, 0 bases at V and 5 bases at J, with 12 bases in the middle. Per germline, CDR1 SGHRS and CDR2 YFSETQ. CDR3: CASSLDPGVDQPQHF. CDR3 in DNA: TGCGCCAGCAGCTTGGATCCAGGGGTTGATCAGCCCCAGCATTTT.

This clone was seen once. The V and J genes are TRBV7-2 and TRBJ2-5; 12 positions match TRBD2. The V segment lost 2 bases and the J segment 2 bases; nucleotides outside the gene matches: 0. Germline V gives CDR1 SGHTA, CDR2 FQGNSA. This CDR3 comprises 15 residues. In nucleotides, the CDR3 is TGTGCCAGCAGCTTAACTAGCGGGGGGCAAGAGACCCAGTACTTC. This sequence encodes CASSLTSGGQETQYF.

The rearrangement links TRBV10-3 to TRBJ2-1; D remains unclear. Germline assignment: CDR1 ENHRY and CDR2 SYGVKD. The CDR3 covers 14 residues. V lost 3 bases and J 9 bases, leaving 15 bases between the germline ends. The CDR3 reads CAISDPPTLFEQFF. The CDR3 DNA reads TGTGCCATCAGTGACCCCCCAACATTGTTTGAGCAGTTCTTC.

V gene TRBV5-4 combines with J gene TRBJ2-2, with 9 positions matching TRBD2. The CDR3 runs to 16 residues. Looked up from germline, CDR1 is SGHNT and CDR2 is YYREEE (reference sequence). V shed 0 bases and J 7 bases; nucleotides not matched to a gene: 7. The CDR3 here is CASSLDGGRADGELFF. The DNA of the CDR3 is TGTGCCAGCAGCTTGGATGGCGGGAGGGCGGACGGGGAGCTGTTTTTT.

The V gene is TRBV11-2, the J gene TRBJ2-7; D unclear. Trimming removed 4 bases from V and 4 bases from J, with 8 bases in between. The CDR3 sequence is 12 residues long. Germline V gene data show CDR1 as SGHAT and CDR2 as FQNNGV. CDR3 nucleotide sequence: TGTGCCAGCAGCTCAATACAATACGAGCAGTACTTC. Its protein is CASSSIQYEQYF.

The chain joins TRBV4-1 to TRBJ1-1, with D possibly being TRBD1 (5 bases). The germline V gene has CDR1 MGHRA and CDR2 YSYEKL. Deletions cut 0 bases from V and 0 bases from J, with 11 bases between. The CDR3 is 16 amino acids. The CDR3 nucleotides are TGCGCCAGCAGCCAAGACGAGGGGACCTTGAACACTGAAGCTTTCTTT. Translation: CASSQDEGTLNTEAFF.

The chain uses TRBV10-3 and TRBJ1-4; the D is unclear. Trimming cost V 3 bases and J 0 bases, with 5 bases left between them. This CDR3 has 14 residues. Germline CDR1 and CDR2: ENHRY and SYGVKD. CDR3 amino acids: CAISDSTTNEKLFF. DNA for the CDR3: TGTGCCATCAGTGACAGCACAACTAATGAAAAACTGTTTTTT.

This clone was detected many times. This rearrangement joins TRBV19 to TRBJ2-7; no clear D. Trimming shortened V by 1 base and J by 2 bases, and 15 bases separated the two germline ends. The CDR3 extends over 16 amino acids. Germline CDR1 is LNHDA and CDR2 is SQIVND (reference sequence). The CDR3 reads CASSIATIDGPYEQYF. The CDR3 nucleotides are TGTGCCAGTAGTATAGCAACGATCGACGGACCCTACGAGCAGTACTTC.

The gene calls are TRBV7-9 and TRBJ1-1; D gene uncertain. Between the trimmed V and J ends, which lost 6 bases and 5 bases, there was a span of 13 bases. This CDR3 is built from 13 residues. Germline V gene sequence: CDR1 SEHNR, CDR2 FQNEAQ (reference sequence). The CDR3 sequence: CASSIGLLTEAFF. CDR3 DNA: TGTGCCAGCAGTATAGGGTTGTTAACTGAAGCTTTCTTT.

In the case of this clone: The sample holds other DNA sequences that translate to the same CDR3. The chain combines TRBV4-1 with TRBJ1-5, with D uncertain. CDR3 size: 12 residues. Germline V CDR1 and CDR2: MGHRA, YSYEKL. Trimming took off 1 base at V and 7 bases at J, with 5 bases between the two ends. The CDR3 region has the DNA TGCGCCAGCAGCCAAGTGGGGCAGCCCCAGCATTTT. It encodes CASSQVGQPQHF.

V gene TRBV5-1 combines with J gene TRBJ1-1; 7 bases fit TRBD1. V gave up 4 bases and J gave up 4 bases; unmatched junction bases: 10. The CDR3 covers 15 residues. Germline lookup yields CDR1 SGHRS and CDR2 YFSETQ. CDR3 in amino acids: CASSTDNRGPTEAFF. CDR3 sequence (DNA): TGCGCCAGCAGCACGGATAACAGGGGCCCCACTGAAGCTTTCTTT.

The chain couples TRBV3-1 (or the pseudogene TRBV3-2) to TRBJ1-2; D unclear. The CDR3 extends over 12 amino acids. Germline V CDR1 and CDR2: LGHDT, YNNKEL (reference sequence). Deletions cut 1 base from V and 9 bases from J, with 9 bases between. The CDR3 is CASSQGVYRYTF. The DNA of the CDR3 is TGTGCCAGCAGCCAAGGAGTATATCGCTACACCTTC.

This clone was counted between two and nine times. This chain connects TRBV18 to TRBJ1-5; D is unresolved. Germline V gene data show CDR1 as KGHSH and CDR2 as LQKENI. CDR3 length: 16 residues. V gave up 2 bases and J gave up 3 bases, with 14 bases separating them. The CDR3 DNA reads TGTGCCAGCTCACCAATTATGGCGGAGACCAATCAGCCCCAGCATTTT. This encodes CASSPIMAETNQPQHF.

V usage is TRBV29-1 and J usage is TRBJ2-7; D is uncertain. Trimming cost V 3 bases and J 4 bases, with 7 bases left between them. Germline V gene data show CDR1 as SQVTM and CDR2 as ANQGSEA. The length of the CDR3 is 11 residues. The CDR3, as DNA: TGCAGCGTTGATACCCTTTACGAGCAGTACTTC. This gives the protein CSVDTLYEQYF.

This clone was recorded only once. The CDR3 nucleotides read TGCGCCAGCAGCCCCTCCCCAGGGCAAACAGATACGCAGTATTTT. It translates to CASSPSPGQTDTQYF. This chain links TRBV5-1 with TRBJ2-3, with TRBD1 as a possible D gene (5 bases). The CDR3 consists of 15 residues. Trimming took off 4 bases at V and 3 bases at J, with 15 bases between the two ends. The germline V gene encodes CDR1 SGHRS and CDR2 YFSETQ.

This chain connects TRBV29-1 to TRBJ2-7; 7 nucleotides line up with TRBD1. Germline V gene lookup returns CDR1 SQVTM and CDR2 ANQGSEA. Trimming removed 7 bases from V and 2 bases from J; junction bases left unmatched: 8. This CDR3 has 13 amino acids. The chain's CDR3 is CSAKTGSAYEQYF. CDR3 DNA: TGCAGCGCGAAGACAGGGTCAGCCTACGAGCAGTACTTC.

The chain combines TRBV6-5 with TRBJ2-7, with D possibly being TRBD1 (6 bases). V lost 7 bases and J lost 7, with 17 bases in between. Germline V gives CDR1 MNHEY, CDR2 SVGAGI. This CDR3 has 13 amino acids. CDR3: CASTGQITGEQYF. The CDR3 DNA reads TGTGCCAGCACCGGACAGATCACGGGGGAGCAGTACTTC.

V gene TRBV6-7 combines with J gene TRBJ2-7, with a tentative D call TRBD1 (6 bases). TRBV6-7 is assigned to the ORF class and has an uncertain function. CDR3 length: 17 amino acids. V was shortened by 2 bases and J by 4 bases, with 21 bases between the two germline ends. CDR3 protein: CASSYGRLGAQGYEQYF. The CDR3 nucleotides read TGTGCCAGCAGTTACGGACGTTTGGGGGCCCAAGGATACGAGCAGTACTTC.

This clone was counted a single time. One junction end disagrees with the germline gene, perhaps due to a read error. V and J are TRBV7-2 and TRBJ2-7; TRBD2 matches at 7 bases. The germline V gene encodes CDR1 SGHTA and CDR2 FQGNSA. The length of the CDR3 is 17 residues. CDR3 sequence reads: CASSPRQYGGTSDEQYF. CDR3 coding DNA: TGTGCCAGCAGCCCCCGACAGTACGGGGGGACCTCCGACGAGCAGTACTTC.

The DNA of the CDR3 is TGTGCCACCAGCCCCTGGAGACAGCGCACAGATACGCAGTATTTT. It is translated as CATSPWRQRTDTQYF. The chain couples TRBV15 to TRBJ2-3; TRBD1 is a possible D gene (5 bases). Germline loops: CDR1 LNHNV, CDR2 YYDKDF (reference sequence). This CDR3 contains 15 residues. V was cut by 5 bases and J by 1 base, with 13 bases left in between.

CDR3: CASYVPTDTQYF. The CDR3 DNA reads TGTGCCAGCTACGTTCCCACAGATACGCAGTATTTT. This chain uses TRBV5-5 with TRBJ2-3; the D is unclear. V dropped 7 bases and J dropped 2 bases, with 8 bases sitting between them. This CDR3 has 12 amino acids. Germline V lookup: CDR1 SGHKS, CDR2 YYEKEE (reference sequence).

Points on this clone: At one end, the junction sequence differs from germline, possibly due to a read error. The gene calls are TRBV12-3 or TRBV12-4 and TRBJ2-7; no reliable D call. This CDR3 comprises 10 residues. Written as DNA, the CDR3 is TGTGCCAGCAGTCTACCGACCCGGCTATTC. It is translated as CASSLPTRLF.